The 14 T cell receptor beta chains reported below all come from one sample, sequenced in a study of blood T cell repertoires in COVID-19. Clones were read by immunoSEQ multiplex PCR, and TCRdb kept only the in-frame ones, dropping some. The sample holds some 120,000 clones, roughly 80% seen once. Sequenced material: peripheral blood. All receptors derive from a woman between 50 and 59 years old with acute or convalescent COVID-19.

V and J are TRBV6-6 and TRBJ1-2; D call uncertain. This CDR3 comprises 15 residues. Trimming took off 7 bases at V and 4 bases at J, with 19 bases between the two ends. Germline lookup yields CDR1 MNHNY and CDR2 SVGAGI (reference sequence). CDR3 nucleotide sequence: TGTGCCAGCATCTTGCCCGGACTCGTCGGCTATGGCTACACCTTC. This codes for CASILPGLVGYGYTF.

CDR3 sequence: CASSVGTANYEQYF. The CDR3 region has the DNA TGTGCCAGCAGCGTAGGGACAGCCAACTACGAGCAGTACTTC. This chain connects TRBV9 to TRBJ2-7, with a possible D match to TRBD1 (6 bases). The V end was cut by 0 bases, the J end by 3 bases, with 10 bases between. Germline V gene data show CDR1 as SGDLS and CDR2 as YYNGEE. The CDR3 length is 14 residues.

The chain is built from TRBV2 and TRBJ1-3, with 9 nucleotides matching TRBD1. V lost 7 bases to trimming and J lost 4 bases; unmatched junction nucleotides: 5. This CDR3 has 14 residues. CDR1 is SNHLY, CDR2 FYNNEI, per germline. CDR3 loop: CASTDGTGGNTIYF. The CDR3 DNA is TGTGCCAGCACTGACGGGACAGGGGGAAACACCATATATTTT.

The chain links TRBV7-6 to TRBJ2-7, with 13 positions matching TRBD2. Germline CDR1 reads SGHVS; CDR2 reads FNYEAQ. This CDR3 has 22 amino acids. The V gene end was trimmed by 3 bases and the J gene end by 5 bases; junction bases not matched to a gene: 25. CDR3 bases: TGTGCCAGCAGCTTTATCCCCCCTGGGGGGACAGGGAGACTAGCGGGGGGTCACGAGCAGTACTTC. Translating it yields CASSFIPPGGTGRLAGGHEQYF.

This rearrangement joins TRBV12-3 or TRBV12-4 to TRBJ2-5; D may be TRBD1 (5 bases). The V gene lost 6 bases and the J gene lost 4 bases, with 12 bases spanning the gap. The CDR3 runs to 13 residues. For the CDR3, the DNA is TGTGCCAGCAGATCAGGGTTGTCAGAGACCCAGTACTTC. The encoded protein is CASRSGLSETQYF.

The chain is built from TRBV19 and TRBJ2-3, with TRBD2 identical over 12 bases. Trimming took 3 bases from V and 5 from J; bases not matched to a gene: 6. This CDR3 is 16 amino acids long. Germline CDR1 LNHDA, CDR2 SQIVND (reference sequence). The CDR3 sequence is CASSIRTSGVGDTQYF. For the CDR3, the DNA is TGTGCCAGTAGTATCCGGACTAGCGGGGTCGGAGATACGCAGTATTTT.

The genes are TRBV6-5 and TRBJ1-4, with 7 bases fitting TRBD1. From germline, CDR1 is MNHEY and CDR2 SVGAGI. V shed 5 bases and J 9 bases; nucleotides not matched to a gene: 9. This CDR3 comprises 14 residues. The CDR3 is CASSSGYRGKKLFF. In DNA, the CDR3 is TGTGCCAGCAGTAGTGGATACAGGGGAAAAAAACTGTTTTTT.

This rearrangement joins TRBV19 to TRBJ2-4; 10 nucleotides line up with TRBD1. The CDR3 contains 17 residues. J lost 2 bases, V lost 4 bases, and 8 bases had no gene match. CDR1 LNHDA and CDR2 SQIVND come from the germline V gene (reference sequence). This CDR3 reads CASSKKTGGASKNIQYF. CDR3 DNA sequence: TGTGCCAGTAGTAAAAAGACAGGGGGCGCGTCCAAAAACATTCAGTACTTC.

The gene calls are TRBV7-3 and TRBJ2-1; 8 bases are shared with TRBD2. Germline trimming cut 5 bases from V and 10 bases from J; bases unmatched to any gene: 13. The CDR3 covers 15 residues. Germline V gene data show CDR1 as SGHTA and CDR2 as FQGTGA. As DNA, the CDR3 is TGTGCCAGCAGCCCCTCTAGCGCGGGGGGACCCGAGCAGTTCTTC. Its translation is CASSPSSAGGPEQFF.

The chain couples TRBV30 to TRBJ1-3; TRBD1 matches 7 bases. The CDR3 consists of 15 residues. J was trimmed by 0 bases and V by 0 bases; bases with no gene match: 2. In germline, CDR1 is GTSNPN, CDR2 SVGIG (reference sequence). The CDR3, as DNA: TGTGCCTGGAGTGTCCGGACAGGCTCTGGAAACACCATATATTTT. Amino acids: CAWSVRTGSGNTIYF.

The chain carries TRBV5-5 and TRBJ2-1; possible D gene TRBD2, 5 bases. The germline V and J ends were trimmed by 0 bases and 3 bases, with 7 bases remaining between them. The CDR3 consists of 14 residues. Germline values: CDR1 SGHKS, CDR2 YYEKEE (reference sequence). Here the CDR3 reads CASSLDGVYNEQFF. The CDR3 DNA reads TGTGCCAGCAGCTTGGACGGGGTCTACAATGAGCAGTTCTTC.

J is TRBJ1-5 and V is TRBV2, with 8 bases that match TRBD1. The junction had 5 bases not matched to a gene; V was cut back by 5 bases and J by 5 bases. The CDR3 has 14 residues. The germline gives CDR1 SNHLY, CDR2 FYNNEI. This chain's CDR3 is CASSTAQGDQPQHF. The CDR3 DNA reads TGTGCCAGCAGTACCGCACAGGGGGATCAGCCCCAGCATTTT. The entire variable domain, with the rest obtained from reference TRBV2 and TRBJ1-5, is as follows: EPEVTQTPSHQVTQMGQEVILRCVPISNHLYFYWYRQILGQKVEFLVSFYNNEISEKSEIFDDQFSVERPDGSNFTLKIRSTKLEDSAMYFCASSTAQGDQPQHFGDGTRLSIL.

The CDR3: CASSPGDRPMNTEAFF. The CDR3 nucleotides are TGTGCCAGCAGCCCCGGGGACAGACCCATGAACACTGAAGCTTTCTTT. V and J are TRBV2 and TRBJ1-1, with 7 positions matching TRBD1. The CDR3 covers 16 residues. Germline lookup yields CDR1 SNHLY and CDR2 FYNNEI. Unmatched junction bases numbered 10, after V lost 6 bases and J lost 0 bases.

The V and J genes are TRBV5-1 and TRBJ2-2; 12 bases line up with TRBD2. With 3 bases clipped from V and 5 bases from J, the junction kept 8 bases outside the gene matches. Germline values: CDR1 SGHRS, CDR2 YFSETQ. The CDR3 totals 17 residues. CDR3 residues: CASSSGLAGRLTGELFF. The CDR3 bases are TGCGCCAGCAGCTCAGGACTAGCGGGGCGCCTGACCGGGGAGCTGTTTTTT.